These 23 T cell receptor beta chains share one sample of origin, sequenced in a study of OX40 agonist ivuxolimab in advanced cancers. The data were produced by immunoSEQ multiplex PCR, yet TCRdb's version contains in-frame clones alone and is incomplete. The sample gives 85,000 to 90,000 clones, 85% of which show up once; approximately 0.2% is in the top ten. Material: CD4+ or CD8+ T cells sorted from blood, obtained in a trial of the OX40 agonist ivuxolimab. These receptors originate from an adult with an advanced solid tumor such as melanoma, head and neck, liver or kidney cancer.

This clone was recorded a few times. This chain links TRBV2 with TRBJ2-1; 8 nucleotides align to TRBD2. There are 19 residues in the CDR3. Trimming cost V 6 bases and J 0 bases; bases outside gene matches: 16. Germline assignment: CDR1 SNHLY and CDR2 FYNNEI. This CDR3 reads CASSVPAGGRSFSYNEQFF. The DNA of the CDR3 is TGTGCCAGCAGCGTGCCCGCGGGCGGGAGGTCCTTCTCCTACAATGAGCAGTTCTTC.

The chain joins TRBV28 to TRBJ1-6; TRBD1 might be the D (6 bases). The CDR3 spans 15 residues. Germline CDR1 is MDHEN and CDR2 is SYDVKM. V was pared by 5 bases and J by 7 bases, with 15 bases between. The CDR3 DNA sequence: TGTGCCAGCAGTCTCCTTACAGGGAACAATTCACCCCTCCACTTT. This encodes CASSLLTGNNSPLHF.

This clone was seen only a few times. The chain joins TRBV30 to TRBJ2-2, with D uncertain. In germline, CDR1 is GTSNPN, CDR2 SVGIG (reference sequence). CDR3 size: 12 residues. Trimming removed 2 bases at V and 6 bases at J, with 7 bases between. The CDR3 here is CAWSQRAGELFF. The CDR3 DNA reads as TGTGCCTGGAGTCAGCGCGCCGGGGAGCTGTTTTTT.

The chain employs TRBV7-8 and TRBJ2-7; 11 nucleotides agree with TRBD1. This CDR3 has 17 amino acids. CDR1 and CDR2 (germline): SGHVS, FQNEAQ. The ends lost 0 bases at V and 3 bases at J; junction bases unmatched: 7. CDR3 DNA: TGTGCCAGCAGCTTAGCAGGCGGGGACAGGGGGTTCTACGAGCAGTACGTC. Translated: CASSLAGGDRGFYEQYV.

The chain uses TRBV19 and TRBJ2-5; D is unresolved. Germline values: CDR1 LNHDA, CDR2 SQIVND (reference sequence). The CDR3 contains 13 residues. The V end lost 1 base, the J end lost 1 base, and 4 bases lay between the germline ends. This CDR3 reads CASSIGPQETQYF. CDR3 bases: TGTGCCAGTAGTATAGGACCCCAAGAGACCCAGTACTTC.

The J gene is TRBJ2-4, the V gene TRBV7-8; TRBD2 aligns across 7 bases. The germline CDR1 and CDR2 sequences are SGHVS and FQNEAQ. With V trimmed by 6 bases and J by 6 bases, 8 bases remained unmatched. The CDR3 totals 14 residues. CDR3 in DNA: TGTGCCAGCAGACCGACTAGCCGGGGAAACATTCAGTACTTC. Translation: CASRPTSRGNIQYF. The whole variable domain, remainder taken from reference TRBV7-8 and TRBJ2-4, is GAGVSQSPRYKVAKRGQDVALRCDPISGHVSLFWYQQALGQGPEFLTYFQNEAQLDKSGLPSDRFFAERPEGSVSTLKIQRTQQEDSAVYLCASRPTSRGNIQYFGAGTRLSVL.

This clone was detected once. The chain joins TRBV30 to TRBJ2-7, with 7 bases matching TRBD1. The CDR3 contains 16 residues. V was pared by 3 bases and J by 2 bases, with 13 bases of the junction left unmatched. The germline CDR1 and CDR2 sequences are GTSNPN and SVGIG (reference sequence). CDR3 DNA: TGTGCCTGGAGACGAGCCGGGACAGTCGCAACCTACGAGCAGTACGTC. Translating gives CAWRRAGTVATYEQYV.

This rearrangement joins TRBV11-3 to TRBJ2-3; possible D gene TRBD1, 7 bases. In germline, CDR1 is SGHNT, CDR2 YENEEA. V was shortened by 0 bases and J by 10 bases, with 11 bases between the two germline ends. The CDR3 runs 13 residues. The CDR3 DNA follows: TGTGCCAGCAGCTTAGAACAGGGGACTCCGCAGTATTTT. Encoded protein: CASSLEQGTPQYF.

The chain has TRBV5-1 and TRBJ2-2; D not resolved. The CDR3 is 15 residues long. Trimming took off 0 bases at V and 5 bases at J, with 11 bases between the two ends. The germline CDR1 and CDR2 sequences are SGHRS and YFSETQ. CDR3 sequence reads: CASSLASSMTGELFF. The CDR3 DNA reads TGCGCCAGCAGCTTGGCGTCCTCCATGACCGGGGAGCTGTTTTTT.

The chain combines TRBV5-6 with TRBJ2-7; D call uncertain. Trimming left V 1 base short and J 5 bases short, with 13 bases between. This CDR3 is built from 14 residues. CDR1 and CDR2 (germline): SGHDT, YYEEEE. The DNA of the CDR3 is TGTGCCAGCAGCTTGACGACGGGCGTGGACGAGCAGTACTTC. Translating gives CASSLTTGVDEQYF.

This clone was counted a single time. The rearrangement uses TRBV5-6 and TRBJ1-5; TRBD1 might be the D (5 bases). V was pared by 0 bases and J by 4 bases, with 20 bases between. Germline CDR1 and CDR2: SGHDT and YYEEEE. The CDR3 has 18 residues. CDR3 in amino acids: CASSLGARDQTLNQPQHF. CDR3 sequence (DNA): TGTGCCAGCAGCTTGGGGGCCAGGGACCAGACTCTGAATCAGCCCCAGCATTTT.

The gene calls are TRBV18 and TRBJ2-4; no clear D. Per germline, CDR1 KGHSH and CDR2 LQKENI. V was cut by 2 bases and J by 4 bases, with 6 bases left in between. The CDR3 spans 13 residues. The CDR3 coding sequence is TGTGCCAGCTCACCATCTGAAAAAAACATTCAGTACTTC. Protein: CASSPSEKNIQYF.

The J gene is TRBJ1-5, the V gene TRBV28; D is ambiguous. The CDR3 has 12 amino acids. V lost 2 bases to trimming and J lost 3 bases, with 2 bases between them. The germline CDR1 and CDR2 sequences are MDHEN and SYDVKM. The CDR3 bases are TGTGCCAGCAGTTTAGTCAATCAGCCCCAGCATTTT. Protein product: CASSLVNQPQHF.

The chain carries TRBV30 and TRBJ2-7, with a tentative D call TRBD1 (6 bases). The CDR3 length is 13 residues. Germline V gene lookup returns CDR1 GTSNPN and CDR2 SVGIG (reference sequence). Between the trimmed V and J ends, which lost 1 base and 0 bases, there was a span of 7 bases. The CDR3, as DNA: TGTGCCTGGAGTGACAGGGACTCCTACGAGCAGTACTTC. This gives the protein CAWSDRDSYEQYF.

This clone was seen a single time. The CDR3 region is CASSPAMDDHKEQYV. The DNA for the CDR3 is TGTGCCAGCTCACCAGCGATGGACGATCACAAGGAGCAGTACGTC. The chain employs TRBV18 and TRBJ2-7; D not resolved. V dropped 2 bases and J dropped 7 bases, with 18 bases sitting between them. The CDR3 extends over 15 amino acids. Germline V CDR1 and CDR2: KGHSH, LQKENI.

This clone was picked up one time. The CDR3 spells CASRQLTYGYTF. CDR3 DNA: TGTGCCAGCCGACAGCTGACTTATGGCTACACCTTC. The chain recombines TRBV19 with TRBJ1-2; D possibly corresponds to TRBD1 (5 bases). The CDR3 sequence is 12 residues long. The V and J ends lost 9 bases and 5 bases respectively, with 13 bases between them. CDR1 LNHDA and CDR2 SQIVND come from the germline V gene (reference sequence).

In nucleotides, the CDR3 is TGCAGCGTGAACAGGGGAGGGAATGAGCAGTTCTTC. Translation gives CSVNRGGNEQFF. The chain has TRBV29-1 and TRBJ2-1, with D perhaps assigned TRBD1 or TRBD2 (7 bases each). This CDR3 is built from 12 residues. Per germline, CDR1 SQVTM and CDR2 ANQGSEA. Between the trimmed V and J ends, which lost 6 bases and 7 bases, there was a span of 13 bases.

The chain recombines TRBV5-1 with TRBJ1-2, with D possibly TRBD1 on 6 matching bases. CDR3 length equals 14 residues. Germline loops: CDR1 SGHRS, CDR2 YFSETQ. The V and J ends lost 4 bases and 4 bases respectively, with 14 bases between them. The CDR3 nucleotides are TGCGCCAGCAGCCCTTCCGGGACAATCTATGGCTACACCTTC. It specifies CASSPSGTIYGYTF.

This clone was counted once. V and J are TRBV18 and TRBJ1-2; 7 positions agree with TRBD1. Germline V gene data show CDR1 as KGHSH and CDR2 as LQKENI. The CDR3 has 14 amino acids. J gave up 1 base and V 6 bases, and 5 bases lay outside the gene matches. The CDR3 nucleotides are TGTGCCAGCTCTCGACAGGGCAATAACTATGGCTACACCTTC. Its protein product is CASSRQGNNYGYTF.

This chain connects TRBV7-8 to TRBJ1-5, with D tentatively TRBD1 (5 bases). CDR1 and CDR2 from the germline V gene are SGHVS and FQNEAQ. Trimming took 1 base from V and 3 from J, leaving 10 bases between them. CDR3 size: 15 residues. The CDR3 nucleotides read TGTGCCAGCAGCTTAGGCCAGGGAATCAATCAGCCCCAGCATTTT. This gives the protein CASSLGQGINQPQHF.

The chain has TRBV30 and TRBJ2-2, with 12 nucleotides matching TRBD2. Germline CDR1 reads GTSNPN; CDR2 reads SVGIG (reference sequence). The length of the CDR3 is 14 residues. V dropped 4 bases and J dropped 5; count of bases not matched to a gene: 2. The DNA of the CDR3 is TGTGCCTGGACTAGCGGGAGGGATACCGGGGAGCTGTTTTTT. It yields the protein CAWTSGRDTGELFF.

This chain links TRBV6-5 with TRBJ2-1, with D hard to call. Germline lookup yields CDR1 MNHEY and CDR2 SVGAGI. The germline V and J ends were trimmed by 0 bases and 9 bases, with 3 bases remaining between them. This CDR3 comprises 11 residues. CDR3 sequence: CASSYSSEQFF. CDR3 DNA: TGTGCCAGCAGTTACTCAAGTGAGCAGTTCTTC.

The chain couples TRBV7-3 to TRBJ2-3; D not certain. V dropped 1 base and J dropped 0 bases, with 8 bases sitting between them. The CDR3 has 15 residues. Germline lookup yields CDR1 SGHTA and CDR2 FQGTGA. The CDR3 protein is CASSLSGYSTDTQYF. Written as DNA, the CDR3 is TGTGCCAGCAGCTTAAGTGGGTACAGCACAGATACGCAGTATTTT.